Here is one TCR beta chain with its context. After thawing and overnight rest, PBMC were stained with GMM-loaded CD1B tetramer, viability dye and anti-CD3 for sorting. CD1B tetramers were loaded with Rhodococcus equi-derived C32 glucose monomycolate. The CDR3 has 14 amino acids. Trimming removed 5 bases at V and 4 bases at J, with 15 bases between. Germline loops: CDR1 MNHEY, CDR2 SVGAGI. TCRdb's table, derived via immunoSEQ multiplex PCR, lists solely in-frame clones and lacks some. The repertoire holds 85,000 to 90,000 clones, with about nine tenths as singletons. This record belongs to a study of T cells in tuberculosis.

This chain connects TRBV6-5 to TRBJ2-7; a possible D gene is TRBD2 (6 bases). The sequencing input was CD1b-GMM tetramer-negative cells sorted from PBMCs. The receptor comes from an adult woman with latent tuberculosis. This CDR3 is CASSVEGRPYEQYV. The DNA for the CDR3 is TGTGCCAGCAGTGTGGAGGGTCGACCATACGAGCAGTACGTC.